The source of this T cell receptor (beta chain) is a study of CD4 T cells in relation to SARS-CoV-2 and coronaviruses. Details on this clone: Its antigen is still unknown.

Clones were read by immunoSEQ multiplex PCR, and TCRdb kept only the in-frame ones, dropping some. The data hold about 68,000 clones, with 93% observed a single time. Before the COVID-19 pandemic, during about 2011-2019, CD4+ T cells were taken from unexposed donors. Overall study results and limits: Culture-expanded clones reflect memory recall rather than primary priming during culture. In about 65% of donors, memory CD4+ clonotypes crossrecognized SARS-CoV-2 and at least one common cold coronavirus spike.

Sequencing was performed on naive CD4+ T cells from PBMCs. The subset denotes: naive CD4+ T cells isolated by negative enrichment. This TCR was sampled from a human donor in good health.

The CDR3, as DNA: TGTGCCAGCTCACTCACTTTTGACAGGGTGGATGGCTACACCTTC. Residues: CASSLTFDRVDGYTF. The chain is built from TRBV18 and TRBJ1-2, with TRBD1 matching over 7 bases. J gave up 6 bases and V 4 bases, and 11 bases lay outside the gene matches. Germline lookup yields CDR1 KGHSH and CDR2 LQKENI. This CDR3 is built from 15 residues.